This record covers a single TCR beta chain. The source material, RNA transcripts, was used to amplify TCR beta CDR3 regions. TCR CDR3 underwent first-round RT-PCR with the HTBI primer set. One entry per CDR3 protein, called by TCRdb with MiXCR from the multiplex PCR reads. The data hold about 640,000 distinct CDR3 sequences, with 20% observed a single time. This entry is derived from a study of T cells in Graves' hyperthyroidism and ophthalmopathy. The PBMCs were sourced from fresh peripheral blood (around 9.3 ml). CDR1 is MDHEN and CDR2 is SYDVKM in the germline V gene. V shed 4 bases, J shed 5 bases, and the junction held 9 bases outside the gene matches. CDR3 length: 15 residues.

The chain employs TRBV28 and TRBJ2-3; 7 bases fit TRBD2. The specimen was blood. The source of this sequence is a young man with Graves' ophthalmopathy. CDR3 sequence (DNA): TGTGCCAGCAGTTCCGCGGGAGCTCGCGGAGATACGCAGTATTTT. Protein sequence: CASSSAGARGDTQYF.